This T cell receptor beta chain was sequenced for a study of cytomegalovirus exposure and HLA in healthy donors. The CDR3 loop spans 14 amino acids. Germline CDR1 is SQVTM and CDR2 is ANQGSEA. Study-level points and caveats: Some V segments, including TRBV6-2 and TRBV6-3, were excluded as indistinguishable. A link between a missense DCLRE1C variant and TCR beta V- and J-gene trimming emerged from a later analysis. Presence/absence results assume similar sequencing depth per donor, which may not hold. More clonal expansion characterized HLA-associated TCR beta chains than equally common others in a later analysis.

About this clone: Antigen: not known. Other DNA sequences in the same sample also yield this CDR3.

Use of 60 Vbeta and 13 Jbeta primers characterized the PCR. Produced via immunoSEQ multiplex PCR; TCRdb's table is partial and in-frame only. The data hold about 120,000 clones, with roughly 80% observed a single time. Material: PBMCs. This chain joins TRBV29-1 and TRBJ2-7; 10 bases map to TRBD1. The clonotype originates from a man between 18 and 29 years old in good health and CMV-seropositive. The chain's CDR3 is CSATGTGDSYEQYF. The CDR3 DNA reads as TGCAGTGCGACCGGGACAGGGGACTCCTACGAGCAGTACTTC.